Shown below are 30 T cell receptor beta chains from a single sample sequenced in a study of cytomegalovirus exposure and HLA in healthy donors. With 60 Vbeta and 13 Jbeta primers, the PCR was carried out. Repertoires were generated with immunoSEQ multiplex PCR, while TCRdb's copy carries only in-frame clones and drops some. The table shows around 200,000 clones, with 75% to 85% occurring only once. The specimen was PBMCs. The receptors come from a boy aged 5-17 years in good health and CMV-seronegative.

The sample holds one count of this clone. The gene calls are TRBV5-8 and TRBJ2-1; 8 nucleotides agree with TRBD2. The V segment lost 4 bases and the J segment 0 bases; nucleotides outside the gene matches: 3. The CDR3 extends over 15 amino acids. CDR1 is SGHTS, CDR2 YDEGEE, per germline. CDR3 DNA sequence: TGTGCCAGCAGCCAGCGGGGGAGCTCCTACAATGAGCAGTTCTTC. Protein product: CASSQRGSSYNEQFF.

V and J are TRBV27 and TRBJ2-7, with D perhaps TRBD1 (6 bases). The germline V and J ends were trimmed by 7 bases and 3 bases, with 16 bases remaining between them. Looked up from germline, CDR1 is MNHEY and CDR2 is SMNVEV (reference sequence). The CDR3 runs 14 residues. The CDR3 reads CASKKEQGYYEQYF. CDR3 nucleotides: TGTGCCAGCAAGAAAGAACAGGGATACTACGAGCAGTACTTC.

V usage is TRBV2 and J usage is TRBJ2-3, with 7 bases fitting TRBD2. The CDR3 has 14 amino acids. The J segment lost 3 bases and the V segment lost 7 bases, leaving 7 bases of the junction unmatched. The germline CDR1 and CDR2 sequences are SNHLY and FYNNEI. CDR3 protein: CASKGGRGTDTQYF. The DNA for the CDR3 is TGTGCCAGCAAAGGCGGGAGAGGGACAGATACGCAGTATTTT.

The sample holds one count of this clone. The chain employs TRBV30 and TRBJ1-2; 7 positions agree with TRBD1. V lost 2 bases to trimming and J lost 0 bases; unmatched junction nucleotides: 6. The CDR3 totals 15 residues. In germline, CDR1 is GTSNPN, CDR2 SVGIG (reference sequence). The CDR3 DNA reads TGTGCCTGGAGTCAGGGGGGAAGGTCTAACTATGGCTACACCTTC. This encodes CAWSQGGRSNYGYTF.

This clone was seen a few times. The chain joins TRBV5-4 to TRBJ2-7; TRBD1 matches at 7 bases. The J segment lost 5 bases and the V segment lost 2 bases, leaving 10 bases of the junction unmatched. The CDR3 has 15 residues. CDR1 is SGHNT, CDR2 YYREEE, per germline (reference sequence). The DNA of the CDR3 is TGTGCCAGCAGCTTATCGACAGGGTACCCTAACGAGCAGTACTTC. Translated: CASSLSTGYPNEQYF.

CDR3 coding DNA: TGCAGCGTTGAGGGGGCACGGCTGTACACAGATACGCAGTATTTT. This sequence encodes CSVEGARLYTDTQYF. The chain employs TRBV29-1 and TRBJ2-3; perhaps TRBD1 as D (6 bases). This CDR3 has 15 residues. The germline V gene has CDR1 SQVTM and CDR2 ANQGSEA. The V end was cut by 3 bases, the J end by 2 bases, with 15 bases between.

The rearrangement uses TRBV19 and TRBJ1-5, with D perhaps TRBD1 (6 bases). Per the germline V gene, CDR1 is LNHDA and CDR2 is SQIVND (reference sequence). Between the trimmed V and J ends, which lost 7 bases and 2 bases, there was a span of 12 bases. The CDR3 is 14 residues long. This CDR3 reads CASTSWTGNQPQHF. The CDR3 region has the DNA TGTGCCAGTACGTCTTGGACAGGCAATCAGCCCCAGCATTTT.

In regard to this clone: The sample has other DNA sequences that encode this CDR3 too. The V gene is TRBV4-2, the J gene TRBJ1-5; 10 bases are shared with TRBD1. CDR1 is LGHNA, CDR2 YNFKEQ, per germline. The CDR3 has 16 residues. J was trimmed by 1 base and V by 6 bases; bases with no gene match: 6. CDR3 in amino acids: CASRPTGGGSNQPQHF. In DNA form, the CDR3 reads TGTGCCAGCAGGCCGACAGGGGGCGGGAGCAATCAGCCCCAGCATTTT.

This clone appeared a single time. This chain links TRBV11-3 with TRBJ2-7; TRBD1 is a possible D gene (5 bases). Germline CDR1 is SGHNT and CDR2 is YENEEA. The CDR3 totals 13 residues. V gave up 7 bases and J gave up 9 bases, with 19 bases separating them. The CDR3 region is CASNRKSTDGQYF. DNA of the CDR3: TGTGCCAGCAACAGGAAATCTACGGACGGGCAGTACTTC.

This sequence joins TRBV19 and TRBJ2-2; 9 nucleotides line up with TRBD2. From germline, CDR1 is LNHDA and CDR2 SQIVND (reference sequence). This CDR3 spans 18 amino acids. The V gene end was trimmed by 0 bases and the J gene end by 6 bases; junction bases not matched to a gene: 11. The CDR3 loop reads CASSIDPPSGDTPGELFF. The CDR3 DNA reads TGTGCCAGTAGTATAGACCCTCCTAGCGGGGACACACCCGGGGAGCTGTTTTTT.

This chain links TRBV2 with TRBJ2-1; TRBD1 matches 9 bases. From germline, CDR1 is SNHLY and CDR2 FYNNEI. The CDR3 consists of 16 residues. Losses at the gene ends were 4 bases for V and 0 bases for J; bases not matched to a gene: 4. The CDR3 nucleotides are TGTGCCAGCAGTGGGGGACAGGGTAGCTCCTACAATGAGCAGTTCTTC. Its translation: CASSGGQGSSYNEQFF.

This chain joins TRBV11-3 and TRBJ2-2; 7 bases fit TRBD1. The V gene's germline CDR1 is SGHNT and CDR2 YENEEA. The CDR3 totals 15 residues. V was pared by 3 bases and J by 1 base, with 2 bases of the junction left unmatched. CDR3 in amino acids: CASSFRTGNTGELFF. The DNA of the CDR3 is TGTGCCAGCAGCTTCAGGACAGGGAACACCGGGGAGCTGTTTTTT.

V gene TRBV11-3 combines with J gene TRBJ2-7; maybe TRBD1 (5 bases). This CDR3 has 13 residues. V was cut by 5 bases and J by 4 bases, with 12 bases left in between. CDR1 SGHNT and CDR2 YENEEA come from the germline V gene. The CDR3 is CASSPTGTYEQYF. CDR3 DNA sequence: TGTGCCAGCAGCCCTACAGGTACTTACGAGCAGTACTTC. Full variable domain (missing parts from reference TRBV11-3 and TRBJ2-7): EAGVVQSPRYKIIEKKQPVAFWCNPISGHNTLYWYLQNLGQGPELLIRYENEEAVDDSQLPKDRFSAERLKGVDSTLKIQPAELGDSAVYLCASSPTGTYEQYFGPGTRLTVT.

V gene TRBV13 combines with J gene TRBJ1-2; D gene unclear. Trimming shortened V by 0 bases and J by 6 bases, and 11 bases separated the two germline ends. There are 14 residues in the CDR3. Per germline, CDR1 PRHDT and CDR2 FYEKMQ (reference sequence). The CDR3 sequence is CASSLGRSVNGYTF. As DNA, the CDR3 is TGTGCCAGCAGCTTAGGCCGAAGCGTGAATGGCTACACCTTC.

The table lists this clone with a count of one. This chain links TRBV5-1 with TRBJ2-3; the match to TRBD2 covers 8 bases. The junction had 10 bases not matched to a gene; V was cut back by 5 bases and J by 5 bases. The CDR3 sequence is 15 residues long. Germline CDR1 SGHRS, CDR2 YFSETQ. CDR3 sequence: CASRELGLAGDTQYF. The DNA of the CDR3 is TGCGCCAGCAGAGAACTGGGGCTAGCGGGAGATACGCAGTATTTT.

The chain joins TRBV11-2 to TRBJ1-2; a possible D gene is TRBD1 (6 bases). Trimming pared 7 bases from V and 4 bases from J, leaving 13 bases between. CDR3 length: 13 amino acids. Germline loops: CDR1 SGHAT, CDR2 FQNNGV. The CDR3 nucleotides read TGTGCCAGCACCGCGACAGGACCCTATGGCTACACCTTC. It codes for CASTATGPYGYTF.

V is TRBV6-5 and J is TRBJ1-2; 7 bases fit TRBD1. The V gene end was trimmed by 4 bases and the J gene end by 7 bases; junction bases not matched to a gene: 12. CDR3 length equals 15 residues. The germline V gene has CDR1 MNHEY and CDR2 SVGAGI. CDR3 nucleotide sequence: TGTGCCAGCAGTTGGAACAGGGGCCCAGGTGCTGGCTACACCTTC. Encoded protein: CASSWNRGPGAGYTF.

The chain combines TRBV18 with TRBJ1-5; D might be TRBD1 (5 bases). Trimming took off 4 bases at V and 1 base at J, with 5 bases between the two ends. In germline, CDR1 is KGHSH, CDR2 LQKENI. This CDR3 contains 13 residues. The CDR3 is CASSQGSNQPQHF. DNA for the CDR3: TGTGCCAGCTCACAGGGGAGCAATCAGCCCCAGCATTTT.

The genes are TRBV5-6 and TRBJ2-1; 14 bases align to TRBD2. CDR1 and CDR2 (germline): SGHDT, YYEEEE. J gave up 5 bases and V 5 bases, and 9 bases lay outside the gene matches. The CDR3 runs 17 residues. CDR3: CASSPTSGRARNNEQFF. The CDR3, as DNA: TGTGCCAGCAGTCCGACTAGCGGGAGGGCCCGGAACAATGAGCAGTTCTTC.

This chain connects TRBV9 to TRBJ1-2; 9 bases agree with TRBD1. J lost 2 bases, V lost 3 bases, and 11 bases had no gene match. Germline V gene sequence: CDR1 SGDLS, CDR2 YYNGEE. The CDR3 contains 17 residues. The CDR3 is CASSGPRGQGLNYGYTF. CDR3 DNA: TGTGCCAGCAGCGGTCCAAGGGGACAGGGCCTAAACTATGGCTACACCTTC.

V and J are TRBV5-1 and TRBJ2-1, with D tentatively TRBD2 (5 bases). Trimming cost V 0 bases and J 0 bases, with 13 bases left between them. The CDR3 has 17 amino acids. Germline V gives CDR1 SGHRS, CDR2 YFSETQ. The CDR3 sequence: CASSLALEGHSYNEQFF. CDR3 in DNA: TGCGCCAGCAGCTTGGCCTTAGAGGGTCACTCCTACAATGAGCAGTTCTTC.

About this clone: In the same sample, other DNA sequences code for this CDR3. The CDR3 is CASSYSSEGRAFF. The CDR3 DNA reads as TGTGCCAGCAGTTACTCATCCGAGGGTCGGGCTTTCTTT. The genes are TRBV6-5 and TRBJ1-1; D is ambiguous. The CDR3 spans 13 residues. Trimming pared 0 bases from V and 11 bases from J, leaving 13 bases between. Germline V lookup: CDR1 MNHEY, CDR2 SVGAGI.

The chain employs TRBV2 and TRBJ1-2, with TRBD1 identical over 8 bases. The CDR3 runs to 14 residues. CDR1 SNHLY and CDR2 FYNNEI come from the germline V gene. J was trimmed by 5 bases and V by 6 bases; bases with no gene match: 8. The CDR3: CASRAGQGPYGYTF. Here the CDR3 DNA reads TGTGCCAGCAGAGCCGGACAGGGCCCATATGGCTACACCTTC.

The CDR3 region is CASSLGSGLDTDTQYF. The CDR3 nucleotides read TGTGCCAGCAGCCTTGGTAGCGGGCTTGACACAGATACGCAGTATTTT. V gene TRBV4-2 combines with J gene TRBJ2-3, with TRBD2 matching 7 bases. Per the germline V gene, CDR1 is LGHNA and CDR2 is YNFKEQ. The CDR3 contains 16 residues. J gave up 2 bases and V 4 bases, and 9 bases lay outside the gene matches.

The CDR3, as DNA: TGTGCCAGCAGCGGGGGACAGGGGTTGATCCATGAGCAGTTCTTC. It specifies CASSGGQGLIHEQFF. The chain has TRBV9 and TRBJ2-1; TRBD1 agrees at 10 bases. This CDR3 contains 15 residues. Germline-derived CDR1 and CDR2 are SGDLS and YYNGEE. With V trimmed by 3 bases and J by 8 bases, 8 bases remained unmatched. Together with reference TRBV9 and TRBJ2-1, the CDR3 gives the full variable domain: DSGVTQTPKHLITATGQRVTLRCSPRSGDLSVYWYQQSLDQGLQFLIQYYNGEERAKGNILERFSAQQFPDLHSELNLSSLELGDSALYFCASSGGQGLIHEQFFGPGTRLTVL.

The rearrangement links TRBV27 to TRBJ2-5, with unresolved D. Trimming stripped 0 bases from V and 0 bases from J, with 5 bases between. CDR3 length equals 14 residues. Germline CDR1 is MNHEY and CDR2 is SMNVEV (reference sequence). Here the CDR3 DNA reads TGTGCCAGCAGTTTATCCCAGAACCAAGAGACCCAGTACTTC. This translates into CASSLSQNQETQYF.

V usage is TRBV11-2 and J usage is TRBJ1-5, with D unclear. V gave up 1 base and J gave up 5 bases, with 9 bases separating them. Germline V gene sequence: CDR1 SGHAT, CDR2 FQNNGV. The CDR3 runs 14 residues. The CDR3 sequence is CASSLAGGHQPQHF. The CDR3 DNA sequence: TGTGCCAGCAGCTTAGCCGGCGGGCATCAGCCCCAGCATTTT. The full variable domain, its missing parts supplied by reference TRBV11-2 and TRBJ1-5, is EAGVAQSPRYKIIEKRQSVAFWCNPISGHATLYWYQQILGQGPKLLIQFQNNGVVDDSQLPKDRFSAERLKGVDSTLKIQPAKLEDSAVYLCASSLAGGHQPQHFGDGTRLSIL.

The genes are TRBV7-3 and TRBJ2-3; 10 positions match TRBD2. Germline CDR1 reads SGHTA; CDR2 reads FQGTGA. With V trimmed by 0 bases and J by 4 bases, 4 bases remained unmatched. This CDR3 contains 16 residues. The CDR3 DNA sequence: TGTGCCAGCAGCTTAACGGGGACTAGCGAGGCAGATACGCAGTATTTT. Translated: CASSLTGTSEADTQYF.

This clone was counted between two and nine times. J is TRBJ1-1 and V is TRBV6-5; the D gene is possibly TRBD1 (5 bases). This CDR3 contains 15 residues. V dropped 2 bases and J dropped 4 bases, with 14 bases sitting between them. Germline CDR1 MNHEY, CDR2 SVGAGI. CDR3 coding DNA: TGTGCCAGCAGTTACCCCCCAGGGAGGGTCACTGAAGCTTTCTTT. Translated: CASSYPPGRVTEAFF.

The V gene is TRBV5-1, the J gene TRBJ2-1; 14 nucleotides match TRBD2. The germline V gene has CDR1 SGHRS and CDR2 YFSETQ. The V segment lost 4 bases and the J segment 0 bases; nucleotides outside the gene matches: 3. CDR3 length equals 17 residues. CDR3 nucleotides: TGCGCCAGCAGCGGGACTAGCGGGGGAAGCTCCTACAATGAGCAGTTCTTC. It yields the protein CASSGTSGGSSYNEQFF.